These 26 T cell receptor beta chains were all obtained from the same sample, sequenced in a study of regulatory T cells in long-lasting Graves disease. Regarding time point: newly diagnosed GD, antithyroid drugs for less than 3 months. Isolated PBMC RNA provided the starting material for the TCR library. The authors built TCR beta libraries using iRepertoire HTBI primers and Arm-PCR of CDR3 regions. TCRdb passed the multiplex PCR reads through MiXCR, listing each CDR3 protein once. Of hundreds of thousands of distinct CDR3 sequences detected, 15% to 18% appear once; the ten largest clones hold approximately 22%. This material consisted of peripheral blood mononuclear cells (PBMCs), taken at new diagnosis, from a patient treated with antithyroid drugs. The source is a female donor with Graves disease.

This clonotype was recorded at least ten times. The rearrangement uses TRBV13 and TRBJ1-2; perhaps TRBD1 as D (6 bases). The CDR3 totals 15 residues. Deletions cut 5 bases from V and 7 bases from J, with 20 bases between. Germline V gene lookup returns CDR1 PRHDT and CDR2 FYEKMQ (reference sequence). CDR3 coding DNA: TGTGCCAGCAGCCCCGGGGACTCAGGGGTCGCTGGCTACACCTTC. It encodes CASSPGDSGVAGYTF.

This clonotype has at least ten counts. The chain links TRBV29-1 to TRBJ1-5; 8 nucleotides align to TRBD1. Looked up from germline, CDR1 is SQVTM and CDR2 is ANQGSEA. Germline trimming cut 7 bases from V and 5 bases from J; bases unmatched to any gene: 7. The length of the CDR3 is 13 residues. CDR3 DNA: TGCAGCGCCGGACAGGGAGGCGATCAGCCCCAGCATTTT. Translation gives CSAGQGGDQPQHF.

This clonotype was detected ten times or more. The V and J genes are TRBV28 and TRBJ2-4; D unresolved. The V end lost 7 bases, the J end lost 0 bases, and 10 bases lay between the germline ends. This CDR3 is built from 14 residues. CDR1 and CDR2 (germline): MDHEN, SYDVKM. The CDR3: CASIDSLAKNIQYF. In DNA, the CDR3 is TGTGCCAGCATCGACTCTTTAGCCAAAAACATTCAGTACTTC.

This clonotype was detected ten times or more. The chain has TRBV13 and TRBJ1-2; 8 bases are shared with TRBD1. The length of the CDR3 is 14 residues. V gave up 5 bases and J gave up 7 bases; unmatched junction bases: 9. CDR1 is PRHDT and CDR2 is FYEKMQ in the germline V gene (reference sequence). This chain's CDR3 is CASSQRTGFIGYTF. CDR3 in DNA: TGTGCCAGCAGCCAAAGGACAGGGTTTATTGGCTACACCTTC.

About this clonotype: With a much larger clone just one base away, this may be a read error. V gene TRBV7-2 combines with J gene TRBJ1-1; tentatively, D is TRBD1 (5 bases). Germline V gene lookup returns CDR1 SGHTA and CDR2 FQGNSA. Trimming removed 3 bases from V and 6 bases from J, with 14 bases in between. The CDR3 length is 14 residues. The CDR3 bases are TGTGCCAGCAGCTTTCTGGGGGGTAGAGCTGAAGCTTTCTTT. Protein product: CASSFLGGRAEAFF.

The rearrangement uses TRBV9 and TRBJ1-2; weak D call: TRBD1 (5 bases). The V end lost 0 bases, the J end lost 7 bases, and 10 bases lay between the germline ends. The CDR3 loop spans 13 amino acids. Per germline, CDR1 SGDLS and CDR2 YYNGEE. CDR3 sequence reads: CASSVGGDGGYTF. The CDR3 DNA follows: TGTGCCAGCAGCGTAGGAGGGGACGGTGGCTACACCTTC.

There are many counts of this clonotype. The V gene is TRBV7-2, the J gene TRBJ1-2, with TRBD1 matching 8 bases. With 5 bases clipped from V and 1 base from J, the junction kept 6 bases outside the gene matches. Germline V gene data show CDR1 as SGHTA and CDR2 as FQGNSA. CDR3 length: 15 amino acids. CDR3 amino acids: CASSLDRGVNYGYTF. CDR3 in DNA: TGTGCCAGCAGCCTCGACAGGGGAGTTAACTATGGCTACACCTTC.

This clonotype showed up many times. This chain joins TRBV11-2 and TRBJ1-6; unclear D gene. V was trimmed by 7 bases and J by 0 bases, leaving 13 bases between them. The CDR3 has 16 amino acids. CDR1 is SGHAT and CDR2 is FQNNGV in the germline V gene. The CDR3 bases are TGTGCCAGCACGTCAGAGGCCAACTCCTATAATTCACCCCTCCACTTT. Its translation: CASTSEANSYNSPLHF.

This clonotype was picked up a small number of times. The chain employs TRBV2 and TRBJ1-6; a possible D gene is TRBD1 (6 bases). Trimming removed 5 bases from V and 9 bases from J, with 20 bases in between. CDR3 length: 16 residues. Germline V gene lookup returns CDR1 SNHLY and CDR2 FYNNEI. For the CDR3, the DNA is TGTGCCAGCAGTCCTGGGGGGGCGCGCCTCGGTTCACCCCTCCACTTT. Residues: CASSPGGARLGSPLHF.

This clonotype was observed at least ten times. V usage is TRBV14 and J usage is TRBJ2-7; a weak D match, TRBD1 (6 bases). The CDR3 has 12 amino acids. V was shortened by 4 bases and J by 5 bases, with 9 bases between the two germline ends. The germline gives CDR1 SGHDN, CDR2 FVKESK. CDR3 bases: TGTGCCAGCAGCCGGGACAACCACGAGCAGTACTTC. Encoded protein: CASSRDNHEQYF.

The sample holds many counts of this clonotype. The chain joins TRBV3-1 to TRBJ1-5; TRBD1 is a possible D gene (5 bases). V was trimmed by 0 bases and J by 9 bases, leaving 9 bases between them. This CDR3 contains 13 residues. Germline lookup yields CDR1 LGHDT and CDR2 YNNKEL (reference sequence). The CDR3: CASSQDWQGPQHF. Here the CDR3 DNA reads TGTGCCAGCAGCCAAGATTGGCAGGGGCCCCAGCATTTT.

CDR3 coding DNA: TGTGCCGTGCTAGCCGACAGTAGTGGGACAGATACGCAGTATTTT. This encodes CAVLADSSGTDTQYF. V and J are TRBV10-3 and TRBJ2-3; D could derive from TRBD1 or TRBD2 (5 bases each). Trimming shortened V by 11 bases and J by 3 bases, and 21 bases separated the two germline ends. Germline V CDR1 and CDR2: ENHRY, SYGVKD. CDR3 length: 15 amino acids.

The chain joins TRBV20-1 to TRBJ2-7; 8 bases line up with TRBD2. Germline V gene sequence: CDR1 DFQATT, CDR2 SNEGSKA (reference sequence). V lost 6 bases and J lost 3; bases outside the gene matches: 7. The CDR3 extends over 13 amino acids. The CDR3 DNA reads TGCAGTGCAGACAGCGGGGGACGCTACGAGCAGTACTTC. Encoded protein: CSADSGGRYEQYF.

This clonotype was seen repeatedly, ten times or more. V and J are TRBV6-2 or TRBV6-3 and TRBJ2-1; 8 bases match TRBD1. Trimming removed 8 bases from V and 5 bases from J; junction bases left unmatched: 11. Looked up from germline, CDR1 is MNHEY and CDR2 is SVGEGT. CDR3 length: 15 amino acids. CDR3 DNA: TGTGCCAGCCGAACGCGACAGGGGATCGACAATGAGCAGTTCTTC. Its translation: CASRTRQGIDNEQFF.

The sample holds many counts of this clonotype. CDR3 protein: CASSLGLVDEQYF. The CDR3 region has the DNA TGTGCCAGCAGCTTAGGTTTAGTCGACGAGCAGTACTTC. This chain connects TRBV11-1 to TRBJ2-3; the D is unclear. The DNA matches TRBJ2-7 better at its end, which makes the J call doubtful. This CDR3 comprises 13 residues. Per the germline V gene, CDR1 is SGHAT and CDR2 is FQDESV (reference sequence).

V gene TRBV29-1 combines with J gene TRBJ2-7; possibly TRBD1 or TRBD2 for D (5 bases each). CDR3 size: 12 residues. Germline V gives CDR1 SQVTM, CDR2 ANQGSEA. V was pared by 2 bases and J by 3 bases, with 8 bases between. CDR3 protein: CSVEQGDYEQYF. In DNA form, the CDR3 reads TGCAGCGTTGAACAGGGAGACTACGAGCAGTACTTC.

This clonotype occurred many times. The chain carries TRBV15 and TRBJ2-5, with D tentatively TRBD2 (5 bases). CDR1 LNHNV and CDR2 YYDKDF come from the germline V gene (reference sequence). Trimming took off 3 bases at V and 2 bases at J, with 16 bases between the two ends. This CDR3 comprises 16 residues. CDR3 protein: CATSSWSGKDQETQYF. The CDR3 DNA sequence: TGTGCCACCAGCAGTTGGAGCGGCAAAGATCAAGAGACCCAGTACTTC.

There are a few counts of this clonotype. This rearrangement joins TRBV27 to TRBJ1-6, with TRBD1 as a possible D gene (6 bases). The CDR3 is 15 amino acids. The V gene's germline CDR1 is MNHEY and CDR2 SMNVEV (reference sequence). V was cut by 6 bases and J by 7 bases, with 16 bases left in between. The CDR3 here is CASSPHREGNSPLHF. CDR3 DNA: TGTGCCAGCAGCCCCCACAGGGAAGGGAATTCACCCCTCCACTTT.

The table lists this clonotype with many counts. The V and J genes are TRBV6-5 and TRBJ2-5; 8 bases agree with TRBD2. With 3 bases clipped from V and 0 bases from J, the junction kept 9 bases outside the gene matches. Germline CDR1 and CDR2: MNHEY and SVGAGI. CDR3 length: 17 residues. CDR3 sequence reads: CASSYIRRGDHQETQYF. The CDR3 bases are TGTGCCAGCAGTTATATTCGGCGGGGGGATCACCAAGAGACCCAGTACTTC.

About this clonotype itself: Sequence at one end of the junction differs from germline and may be a read error. The chain uses TRBV7-3 and TRBJ2-1, with D possibly being TRBD1 (6 bases). Germline CDR1 SGHTA, CDR2 FQGTGA. The CDR3 extends over 13 amino acids. The CDR3 sequence is CAGSLGGAGEQFF. For the CDR3, the DNA is TGTGCCGGCAGCTTAGGGGGAGCAGGTGAGCAGTTCTTC.

This clonotype was detected a few times. CDR3 DNA sequence: TGCGCCAGCAGCCACGGGGGGGAATTTGGCTATGGCTACACCTTC. Residues: CASSHGGEFGYGYTF. The V and J genes are TRBV5-1 and TRBJ1-2, with TRBD1 as a possible D gene (5 bases). In germline, CDR1 is SGHRS, CDR2 YFSETQ. The CDR3 is made up of 15 amino acids. V was pared by 4 bases and J by 4 bases, with 17 bases between. The complete variable domain, with remaining parts taken from reference TRBV5-1 and TRBJ1-2, reads KAGVTQTPRYLIKTRGQQVTLSCSPISGHRSVSWYQQTPGQGLQFLFEYFSETQRNKGNFPGRFSGRQFSNSRSEMNVSTLELGDSALYLCASSHGGEFGYGYTFGSGTRLTVV.

This clonotype occurred a few times. CDR3 nucleotide sequence: TGTGCCAGCTCACCACCGTCCCTGCGGACGAACACCGGGGAGCTGTTTTTT. It translates to CASSPPSLRTNTGELFF. The rearrangement links TRBV18 to TRBJ2-2, with D hard to call. Per germline, CDR1 KGHSH and CDR2 LQKENI. Trimming removed 0 bases from V and 0 bases from J, with 11 bases in between. The CDR3 loop spans 17 amino acids.

This clonotype appeared many times. The chain links TRBV7-9 to TRBJ2-1; 8 positions match TRBD1. Germline values: CDR1 SEHNR, CDR2 FQNEAQ (reference sequence). The ends lost 3 bases at V and 6 bases at J; junction bases unmatched: 7. There are 15 residues in the CDR3. CDR3 sequence: CASSFGTGGINEQFF. CDR3 nucleotide sequence: TGTGCCAGCAGCTTCGGGACAGGAGGAATCAATGAGCAGTTCTTC.

This clonotype was seen at least ten times. The rearrangement joins TRBV20-1 to TRBJ1-6; 9 bases fit TRBD1. The CDR3 covers 16 residues. Unmatched junction bases numbered 6, after V lost 1 base and J lost 5 bases. Per the germline V gene, CDR1 is DFQATT and CDR2 is SNEGSKA (reference sequence). As DNA, the CDR3 is TGCAGTGCTAGAGTCCCGGACAGGGGAGATAATTCACCCCTCCACTTT. Translated: CSARVPDRGDNSPLHF.

The chain uses TRBV30 and TRBJ1-4, with unresolved D. CDR3 length: 11 amino acids. CDR1 and CDR2 (germline): GTSNPN, SVGIG (reference sequence). The V gene lost 5 bases and the J gene lost 5 bases, with 6 bases spanning the gap. Here the CDR3 DNA reads TGTGCCTGGGGGATCAATGAAAAACTGTTTTTT. It yields the protein CAWGINEKLFF.

This clonotype was counted at least ten times. The V gene is TRBV2, the J gene TRBJ1-1; D gene unclear. The CDR3 totals 12 residues. Looked up from germline, CDR1 is SNHLY and CDR2 is FYNNEI. Trimming took 8 bases from V and 4 from J, leaving 11 bases between them. CDR3 sequence reads: CASHSDGTEAFF. The CDR3 coding sequence is TGTGCCAGCCATTCGGACGGCACTGAAGCTTTCTTT. Supplemented by reference TRBV2 and TRBJ1-1, the full variable domain reads EPEVTQTPSHQVTQMGQEVILRCVPISNHLYFYWYRQILGQKVEFLVSFYNNEISEKSEIFDDQFSVERPDGSNFTLKIRSTKLEDSAMYFCASHSDGTEAFFGQGTRLTVV.